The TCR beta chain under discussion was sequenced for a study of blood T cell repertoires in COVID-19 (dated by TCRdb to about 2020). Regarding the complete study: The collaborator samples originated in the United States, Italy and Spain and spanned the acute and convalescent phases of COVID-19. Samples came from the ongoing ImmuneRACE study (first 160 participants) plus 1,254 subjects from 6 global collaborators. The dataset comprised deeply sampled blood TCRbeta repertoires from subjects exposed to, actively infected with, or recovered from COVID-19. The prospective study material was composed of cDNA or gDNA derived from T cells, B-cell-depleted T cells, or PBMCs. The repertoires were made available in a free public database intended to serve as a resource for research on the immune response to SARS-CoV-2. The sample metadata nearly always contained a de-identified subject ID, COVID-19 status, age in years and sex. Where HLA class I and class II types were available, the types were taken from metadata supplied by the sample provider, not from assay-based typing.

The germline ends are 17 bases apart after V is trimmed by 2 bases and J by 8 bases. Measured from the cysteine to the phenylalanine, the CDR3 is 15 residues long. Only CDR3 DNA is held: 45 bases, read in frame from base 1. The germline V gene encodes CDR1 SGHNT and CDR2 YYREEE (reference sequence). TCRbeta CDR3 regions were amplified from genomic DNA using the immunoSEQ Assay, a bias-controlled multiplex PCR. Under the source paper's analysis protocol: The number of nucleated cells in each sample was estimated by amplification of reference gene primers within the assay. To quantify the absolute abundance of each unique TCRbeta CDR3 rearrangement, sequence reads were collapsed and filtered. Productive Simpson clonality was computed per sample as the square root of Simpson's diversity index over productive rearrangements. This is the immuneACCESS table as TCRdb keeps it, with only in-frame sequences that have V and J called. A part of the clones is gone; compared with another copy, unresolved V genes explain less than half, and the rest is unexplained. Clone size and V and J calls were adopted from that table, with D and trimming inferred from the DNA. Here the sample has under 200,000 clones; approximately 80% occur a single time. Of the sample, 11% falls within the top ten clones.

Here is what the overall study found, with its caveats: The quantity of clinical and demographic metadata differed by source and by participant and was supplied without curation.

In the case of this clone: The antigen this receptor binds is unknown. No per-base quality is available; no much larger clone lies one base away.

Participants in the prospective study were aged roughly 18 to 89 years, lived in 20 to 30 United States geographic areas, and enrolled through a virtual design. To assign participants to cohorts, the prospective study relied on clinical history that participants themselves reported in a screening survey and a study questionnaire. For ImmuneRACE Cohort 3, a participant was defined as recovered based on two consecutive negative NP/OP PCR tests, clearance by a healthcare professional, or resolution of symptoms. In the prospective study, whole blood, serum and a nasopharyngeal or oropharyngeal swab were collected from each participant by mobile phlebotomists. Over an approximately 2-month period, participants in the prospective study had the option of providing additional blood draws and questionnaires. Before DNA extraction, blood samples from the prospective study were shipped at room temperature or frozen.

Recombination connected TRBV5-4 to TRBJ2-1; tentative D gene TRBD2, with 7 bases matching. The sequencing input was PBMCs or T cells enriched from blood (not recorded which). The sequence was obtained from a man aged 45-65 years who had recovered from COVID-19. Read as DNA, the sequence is TGTGCCAGCAGCTTACTCGGGGGGCGGGTCGATGAGCAGTTCTTC. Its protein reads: CASSLLGGRVDEQFF.